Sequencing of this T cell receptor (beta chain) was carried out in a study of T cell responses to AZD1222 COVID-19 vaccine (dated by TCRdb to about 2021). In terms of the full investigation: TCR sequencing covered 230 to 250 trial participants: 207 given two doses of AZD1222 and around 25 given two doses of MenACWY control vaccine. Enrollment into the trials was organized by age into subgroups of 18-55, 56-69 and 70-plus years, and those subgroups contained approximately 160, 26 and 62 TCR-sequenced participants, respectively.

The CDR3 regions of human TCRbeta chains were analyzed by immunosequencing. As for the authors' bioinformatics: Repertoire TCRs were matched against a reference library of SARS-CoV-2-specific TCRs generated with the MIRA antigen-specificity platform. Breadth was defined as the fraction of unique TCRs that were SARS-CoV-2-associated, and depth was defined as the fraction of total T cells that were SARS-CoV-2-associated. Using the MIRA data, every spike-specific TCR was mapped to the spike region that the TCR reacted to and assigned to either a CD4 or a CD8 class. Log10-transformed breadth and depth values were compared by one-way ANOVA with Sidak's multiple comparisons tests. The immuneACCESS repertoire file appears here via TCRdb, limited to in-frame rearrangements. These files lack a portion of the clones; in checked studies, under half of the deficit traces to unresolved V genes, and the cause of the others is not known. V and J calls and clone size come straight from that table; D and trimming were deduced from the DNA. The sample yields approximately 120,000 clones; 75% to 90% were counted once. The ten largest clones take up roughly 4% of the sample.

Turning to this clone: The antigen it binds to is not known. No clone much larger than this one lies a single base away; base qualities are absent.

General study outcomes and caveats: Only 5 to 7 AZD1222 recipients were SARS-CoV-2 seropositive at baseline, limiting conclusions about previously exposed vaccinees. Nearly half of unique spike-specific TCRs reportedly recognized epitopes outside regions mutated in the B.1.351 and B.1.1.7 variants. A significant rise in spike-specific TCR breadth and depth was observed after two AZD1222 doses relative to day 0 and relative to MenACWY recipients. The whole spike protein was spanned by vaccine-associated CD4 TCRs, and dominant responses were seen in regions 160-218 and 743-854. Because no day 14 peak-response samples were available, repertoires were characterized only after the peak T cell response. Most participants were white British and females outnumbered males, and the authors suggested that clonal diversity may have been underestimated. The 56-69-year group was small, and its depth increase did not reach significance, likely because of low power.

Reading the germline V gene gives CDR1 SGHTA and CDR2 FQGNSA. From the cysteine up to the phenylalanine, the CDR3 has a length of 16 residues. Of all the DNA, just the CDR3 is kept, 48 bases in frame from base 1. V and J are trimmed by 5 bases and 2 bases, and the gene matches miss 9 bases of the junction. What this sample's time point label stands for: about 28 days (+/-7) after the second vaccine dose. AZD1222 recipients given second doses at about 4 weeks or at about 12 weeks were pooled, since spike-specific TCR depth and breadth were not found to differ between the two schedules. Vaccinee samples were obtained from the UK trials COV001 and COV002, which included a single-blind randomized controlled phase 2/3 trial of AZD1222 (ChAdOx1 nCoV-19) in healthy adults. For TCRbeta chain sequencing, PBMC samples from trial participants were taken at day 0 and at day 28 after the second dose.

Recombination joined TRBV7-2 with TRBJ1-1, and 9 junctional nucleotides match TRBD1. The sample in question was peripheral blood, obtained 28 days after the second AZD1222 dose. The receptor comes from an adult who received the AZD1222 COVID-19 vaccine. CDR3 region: CASSPGTGRFNTEAFF. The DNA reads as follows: TGTGCCAGCAGCCCAGGGACAGGGAGATTCAACACTGAAGCTTTCTTT.